This T cell receptor (beta chain) is from a study of PD-1 blockade in classical Hodgkin lymphoma. Overall study: With a 2-week interval, patients received intravenous nivolumab at 3 mg/kg. Study conclusions and caveats: At baseline, newly diagnosed patients reportedly showed less TCR diversity than healthy donors.

In every patient, relapse followed autologous stem cell transplantation, while exposure to brentuximab vedotin differed. Only in-frame clones appear in the TCRdb table, and some are missing; sequencing was by immunoSEQ multiplex PCR. This sample has 20,000 to 25,000 clones; around two thirds occur once, and the top ten carry around 6%. As to this clone: The antigen is not known.

The germline V gene encodes CDR1 SGHNT and CDR2 YYREEE (reference sequence). The CDR3 covers 15 residues. V was pared by 7 bases and J by 6 bases, with 20 bases between. The clonotype originates from a human donor with classical Hodgkin lymphoma. Sequenced material: peripheral blood mononuclear cells (PBMCs), taken at baseline. The chain carries TRBV5-4 and TRBJ2-1; D not certain. The CDR3 DNA reads as TGTGCCAGCGCCCTAAGTCGGTCGGGCCCCAATGAGCAGTTCTTC. It specifies CASALSRSGPNEQFF.